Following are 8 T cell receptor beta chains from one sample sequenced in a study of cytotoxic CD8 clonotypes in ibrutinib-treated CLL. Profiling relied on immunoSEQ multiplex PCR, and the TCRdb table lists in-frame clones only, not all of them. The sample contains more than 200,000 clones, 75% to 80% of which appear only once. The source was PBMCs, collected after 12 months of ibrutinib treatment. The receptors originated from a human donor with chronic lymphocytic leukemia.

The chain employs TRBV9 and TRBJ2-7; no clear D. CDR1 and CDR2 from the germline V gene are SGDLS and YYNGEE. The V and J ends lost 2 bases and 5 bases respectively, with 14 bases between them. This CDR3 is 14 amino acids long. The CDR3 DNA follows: TGTGCCAGCAGCGTCACCGCGGAGTACCACGAGCAGTACTTC. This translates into CASSVTAEYHEQYF.

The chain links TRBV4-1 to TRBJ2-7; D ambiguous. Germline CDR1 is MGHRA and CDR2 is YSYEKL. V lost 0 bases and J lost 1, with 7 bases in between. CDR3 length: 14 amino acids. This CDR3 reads CASSQDVGSYEQYF. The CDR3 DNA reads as TGCGCCAGCAGCCAAGATGTCGGTTCCTACGAGCAGTACTTC.

The CDR3 region has the DNA TGTGCCAGCAGTTTAGCTCAGGCTTTGAACACTGAAGCTTTCTTT. Translated, it gives CASSLAQALNTEAFF. The chain employs TRBV28 and TRBJ1-1, with D unresolved. Germline lookup yields CDR1 MDHEN and CDR2 SYDVKM. V was cut by 2 bases and J by 0 bases, with 10 bases left in between. The CDR3 is 15 residues long.

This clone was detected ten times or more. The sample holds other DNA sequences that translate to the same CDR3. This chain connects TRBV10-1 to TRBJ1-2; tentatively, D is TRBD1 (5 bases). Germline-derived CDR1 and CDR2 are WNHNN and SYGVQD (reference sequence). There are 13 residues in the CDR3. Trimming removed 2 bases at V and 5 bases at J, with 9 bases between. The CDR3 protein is CASSEDSNYGYTF. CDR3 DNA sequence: TGCGCCAGCAGTGAGGACAGCAATTATGGCTACACCTTC.

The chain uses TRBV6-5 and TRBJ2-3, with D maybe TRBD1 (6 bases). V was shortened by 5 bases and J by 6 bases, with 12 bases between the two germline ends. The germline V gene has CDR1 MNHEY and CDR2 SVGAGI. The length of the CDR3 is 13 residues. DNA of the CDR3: TGTGCCAGCAGTCCAACAGGGCCGGATACGCAGTATTTT. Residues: CASSPTGPDTQYF.

The CDR3 region is CASRRTDPTGELFF. CDR3 sequence (DNA): TGTGCCAGCAGGCGGACAGACCCCACCGGGGAGCTGTTTTTT. The rearrangement uses TRBV2 and TRBJ2-2; maybe TRBD1 (6 bases). Germline CDR1 reads SNHLY; CDR2 reads FYNNEI. V lost 6 bases, J lost 4 bases, and 12 bases lay in between. The CDR3 is 14 amino acids.

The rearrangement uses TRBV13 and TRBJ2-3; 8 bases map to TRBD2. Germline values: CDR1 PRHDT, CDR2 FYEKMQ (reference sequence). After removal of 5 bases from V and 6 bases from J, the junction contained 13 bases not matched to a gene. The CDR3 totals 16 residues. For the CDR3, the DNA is TGTGCCAGCAGCCCCGGACTAGCCCGGGTTCCCGATACGCAGTATTTT. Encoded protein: CASSPGLARVPDTQYF.

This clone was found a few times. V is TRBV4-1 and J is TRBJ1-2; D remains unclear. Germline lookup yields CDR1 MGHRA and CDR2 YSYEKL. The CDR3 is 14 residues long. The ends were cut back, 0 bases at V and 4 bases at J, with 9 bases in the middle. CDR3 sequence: CASSQEAGPYGYTF. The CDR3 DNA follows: TGCGCCAGCAGCCAAGAAGCCGGACCCTATGGCTACACCTTC.